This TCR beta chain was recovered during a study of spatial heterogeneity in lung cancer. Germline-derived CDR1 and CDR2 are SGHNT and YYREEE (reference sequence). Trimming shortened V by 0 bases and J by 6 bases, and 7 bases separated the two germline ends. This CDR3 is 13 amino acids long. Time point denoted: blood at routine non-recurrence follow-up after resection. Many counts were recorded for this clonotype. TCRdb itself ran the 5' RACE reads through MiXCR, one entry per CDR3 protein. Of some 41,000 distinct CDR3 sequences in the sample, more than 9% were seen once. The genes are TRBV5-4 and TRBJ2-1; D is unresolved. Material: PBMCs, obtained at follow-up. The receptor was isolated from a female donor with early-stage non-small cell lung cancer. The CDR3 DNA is TGTGCCAGCAGCTTGGAAGGGCCCAATGAGCAGTTCTTC. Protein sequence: CASSLEGPNEQFF.